This T cell receptor (beta chain) comes out of a study of graft-versus-host responses after intestinal transplantation. Notes on the study in general: Among circulating GvH clones, peak levels were associated with early post-transplant declines in HvG clones.

Points on this clone: What it binds is unknown.

CDR1 ENHRY and CDR2 SYGVKD come from the germline V gene. V lost 6 bases and J lost 6, with 8 bases in between. The CDR3 sequence is 12 residues long. Only in-frame clones appear in the TCRdb table, and some are missing; sequencing was by immunoSEQ multiplex PCR. The repertoire holds tens of thousands of clones, with 93% as singletons. The V gene is TRBV10-3, the J gene TRBJ1-4; D unresolved. The TCR comes from a human donor who received an intestinal transplant. Sample: unstimulated CD8+ T cells sorted from spleen or lymph node cells, taken before intestinal transplant. The CDR3 protein is CAISPGDEKLFF. The CDR3 DNA is TGTGCCATCAGCCCCGGGGATGAAAAACTGTTTTTT.